This T cell receptor beta chain was sequenced during a study of blood T cell repertoires in COVID-19. Study at large: Donors in the United States, Italy and Spain gave samples during acute or convalescent COVID-19. The analysed material was cDNA or gDNA that came from T cells, B-cell-depleted T cells, or PBMCs.

This CDR3 contains 13 residues. Germline V gives CDR1 KGHSH, CDR2 LQKENI. Trimming cost V 3 bases and J 5 bases, with 8 bases left between them. Per the study methods: Cell counts per sample came from amplifying reference gene primers. Sequenced by immunoSEQ multiplex PCR; TCRdb stores in-frame clones only, minus some. D and trimming were read from the DNA, whereas the V and J calls and clone size are those reported in that table. The table has fewer than 150,000 clones, just under 85% seen once. The clonotype comes from a woman aged 50 to 65 with acute or convalescent COVID-19. Sequencing was carried out using peripheral blood. The V gene is TRBV18, the J gene TRBJ2-1, with D possibly matching TRBD2 (5 bases). CDR3 sequence: CASSPPADNEQFF. DNA of the CDR3: TGTGCCAGCTCACCCCCAGCGGACAATGAGCAGTTCTTC.